A single sample gave rise to the 22 T cell receptor beta chains below, sequenced in a study of blood T cell repertoires in COVID-19. Repertoires were generated with immunoSEQ multiplex PCR, while TCRdb's copy carries only in-frame clones and drops some. The repertoire has roughly 300,000 clones, 86% of them found once; the top ten carry 1.5% to 2%. Source material: peripheral blood. The source of these receptors is a woman aged 50 to 60 with acute or convalescent COVID-19.

J is TRBJ2-7 and V is TRBV12-3 or TRBV12-4; 10 nucleotides agree with TRBD1. The CDR3 sequence is 13 residues long. J was trimmed by 4 bases and V by 8 bases; bases with no gene match: 5. The CDR3 nucleotides are TGTGCCAGCCGCGACAGGGGGCATTACGAGCAGTACTTC. Protein product: CASRDRGHYEQYF.

This clone was detected once. This sequence joins TRBV5-6 and TRBJ2-7; D might be TRBD1 (7 bases). Germline-derived CDR1 and CDR2 are SGHDT and YYEEEE. The CDR3 contains 16 residues. With 5 bases removed from V and 3 bases from J, the gap between germline ends came to 21 bases. The CDR3 bases are TGTGCCAGCAGACCCAGGAGGGGGCGCCCCTTCTACGAGCAGTACTTC. This codes for CASRPRRGRPFYEQYF.

The rearrangement links TRBV6-5 to TRBJ2-2; 7 nucleotides line up with TRBD2. V was pared by 3 bases and J by 7 bases, with 8 bases of the junction left unmatched. There are 15 residues in the CDR3. Per the germline V gene, CDR1 is MNHEY and CDR2 is SVGAGI. The CDR3, as DNA: TGTGCCAGCAGTTATGGAGGGAGGGCCGGCGGGGAGCTGTTTTTT. It specifies CASSYGGRAGGELFF.

Remarks on this clone: Relative to the germline gene, one junction end is altered; a read error may explain this. This chain connects TRBV7-2 to TRBJ2-1; D not certain. Germline CDR1 reads SGHTA; CDR2 reads FQGNSA. The CDR3 is made up of 11 amino acids. CDR3 protein: CASSAYYEQFF. In DNA, the CDR3 is TGTGCCAGCAGCGCCTACTATGAGCAGTTCTTC.

To note about this clone: Other DNA sequences in the same sample also yield this CDR3. This chain connects TRBV7-3 to TRBJ1-1, with 7 nucleotides matching TRBD1. Unmatched junction bases numbered 0, after V lost 0 bases and J lost 5 bases. The length of the CDR3 is 13 residues. The germline V gene has CDR1 SGHTA and CDR2 FQGTGA. CDR3 protein: CASSLTGQTEAFF. CDR3 nucleotide sequence: TGTGCCAGCAGCTTAACGGGACAGACTGAAGCTTTCTTT.

The chain has TRBV7-9 and TRBJ2-3; 9 bases fit TRBD2. Per germline, CDR1 SEHNR and CDR2 FQNEAQ (reference sequence). The CDR3 contains 14 residues. The V segment lost 5 bases and the J segment 5 bases; nucleotides outside the gene matches: 5. The CDR3 DNA reads TGTGCCAGCAGCCCGACTAGCGGCGGAGATACGCAGTATTTT. It codes for CASSPTSGGDTQYF.

This chain uses TRBV5-1 with TRBJ1-2; unclear D gene. Trimming removed 0 bases from V and 2 bases from J, with 11 bases in between. The germline gives CDR1 SGHRS, CDR2 YFSETQ. CDR3 length: 15 residues. CDR3 DNA: TGCGCCAGCAGCTTGGATACAGAACCCAACTATGGCTACACCTTC. It is translated as CASSLDTEPNYGYTF.

This clone was seen just once. The chain joins TRBV5-1 to TRBJ2-4, with D possibly being TRBD2 (6 bases). CDR1 SGHRS and CDR2 YFSETQ come from the germline V gene. Trimming stripped 0 bases from V and 9 bases from J, with 13 bases between. The CDR3 extends over 14 amino acids. CDR3 in amino acids: CASSLAPGAGIQYF. CDR3 coding DNA: TGCGCCAGCAGCTTGGCCCCTGGAGCGGGCATTCAGTACTTC.

V usage is TRBV19 and J usage is TRBJ1-2, with 7 bases matching TRBD1. J gave up 2 bases and V 5 bases, and 2 bases lay outside the gene matches. From germline, CDR1 is LNHDA and CDR2 SQIVND (reference sequence). The CDR3 is made up of 13 amino acids. The CDR3 reads CASSAGQNYGYTF. As DNA, the CDR3 is TGTGCCAGTAGTGCGGGACAGAACTATGGCTACACCTTC.

This chain uses TRBV20-1 with TRBJ2-7; a weak D match, TRBD1 (5 bases). The CDR3 totals 14 residues. Germline values: CDR1 DFQATT, CDR2 SNEGSKA (reference sequence). Trimming took 3 bases from V and 1 from J, leaving 13 bases between them. The CDR3 nucleotides are TGCAGTGCTAGTAGGACACAGAATTCCTACGAGCAGTACTTC. Its protein product is CSASRTQNSYEQYF.

The genes are TRBV15 and TRBJ2-2; 11 bases are a match to TRBD2. This CDR3 is built from 20 residues. Germline V CDR1 and CDR2: LNHNV, YYDKDF (reference sequence). V gave up 5 bases and J gave up 3 bases; unmatched junction bases: 17. The CDR3 here is CATSGGRGSGRAGDTGELFF. CDR3 in DNA: TGTGCCACCAGCGGGGGGCGGGGTAGCGGGAGGGCCGGGGACACCGGGGAGCTGTTTTTT.

This rearrangement joins TRBV28 to TRBJ2-3; 11 bases line up with TRBD2. There are 15 residues in the CDR3. J was trimmed by 3 bases and V by 6 bases; bases with no gene match: 5. CDR1 and CDR2 (germline): MDHEN, SYDVKM. CDR3 amino acids: CASRSSGRRTDTQYF. CDR3 DNA: TGTGCCAGCAGGTCTAGCGGGAGGAGAACAGATACGCAGTATTTT.

Turning to this clone: Other DNA sequences in this sample translate to the same CDR3. This chain links TRBV5-1 with TRBJ2-1; 11 bases map to TRBD2. CDR1 and CDR2 (germline): SGHRS, YFSETQ. The CDR3 has 15 residues. The V and J ends lost 4 bases and 4 bases, in that order; junction bases with no gene match: 4. The CDR3 DNA sequence: TGCGCCAGCAGCCTGGGACTAGCGGCTTACAATGAGCAGTTCTTC. It specifies CASSLGLAAYNEQFF.

The J gene is TRBJ2-1, the V gene TRBV4-3, with 7 bases aligning to TRBD2. V lost 0 bases, J lost 7 bases, and 6 bases stayed unmatched. The CDR3 contains 15 residues. Germline V gene lookup returns CDR1 LGHNA and CDR2 YSLEER. CDR3 region: CASSQEGGRGNEQFF. CDR3 sequence (DNA): TGCGCCAGCAGCCAAGAAGGCGGGAGAGGAAATGAGCAGTTCTTC.

This clone has just a few counts. This rearrangement joins TRBV6-5 to TRBJ1-2; a weak D match, TRBD1 (6 bases). The CDR3 is made up of 15 amino acids. Deletions cut 6 bases from V and 2 bases from J, with 16 bases between. The germline V gene has CDR1 MNHEY and CDR2 SVGAGI. This CDR3 is CASSKSGTNNYGYTF. CDR3 DNA sequence: TGTGCCAGCAGCAAATCCGGGACAAACAACTATGGCTACACCTTC.

The rearrangement joins TRBV5-6 to TRBJ2-7; perhaps TRBD1 as D (5 bases). This CDR3 has 14 residues. Trimming took 4 bases from V and 0 from J, leaving 11 bases between them. CDR1 is SGHDT, CDR2 YYEEEE, per germline. CDR3 nucleotide sequence: TGTGCCAGCAGCCTCTCGACAGTCTCCTACGAGCAGTACTTC. Amino acid sequence: CASSLSTVSYEQYF.

The chain links TRBV19 to TRBJ1-4, with D possibly matching TRBD1 (5 bases). V was trimmed by 3 bases and J by 7 bases, leaving 15 bases between them. The germline gives CDR1 LNHDA, CDR2 SQIVND (reference sequence). The CDR3 has 15 amino acids. For the CDR3, the DNA is TGTGCCAGTAGTATTACCCCGCGGGGCGGTGAAAAACTGTTTTTT. The encoded protein is CASSITPRGGEKLFF.

The rearrangement joins TRBV28 to TRBJ1-3, with a weak D call TRBD1 (5 bases). The V gene's germline CDR1 is MDHEN and CDR2 SYDVKM. V was shortened by 6 bases and J by 4 bases, with 16 bases between the two germline ends. This CDR3 spans 15 amino acids. CDR3 protein: CASSTGDFSGNTIYF. The CDR3 region has the DNA TGTGCCAGCAGCACGGGGGATTTTTCCGGAAACACCATATATTTT.

V and J are TRBV7-9 and TRBJ1-5; no clear D gene. Germline CDR1 SEHNR, CDR2 FQNEAQ (reference sequence). The CDR3 has 13 residues. Trimming stripped 0 bases from V and 6 bases from J, with 6 bases between. CDR3 sequence: CASSLAAGQPQHF. CDR3 in DNA: TGTGCCAGCAGCTTAGCGGCAGGTCAGCCCCAGCATTTT.

The chain recombines TRBV4-3 with TRBJ2-7; TRBD2 agrees at 10 bases. CDR1 and CDR2 (germline): LGHNA, YSLEER. This CDR3 is 16 amino acids long. The junction had 2 bases not matched to a gene; V was cut back by 0 bases and J by 0 bases. CDR3 region: CASSQEASGSSYEQYF. CDR3 sequence (DNA): TGCGCCAGCAGCCAAGAAGCTAGCGGGAGCTCCTACGAGCAGTACTTC.

This clone has only a few counts. In DNA, the CDR3 is TGTGCCAGCCGAGGGACAGGGATTATATCGCAGCCCCAGCATTTT. It codes for CASRGTGIISQPQHF. This chain uses TRBV19 with TRBJ1-5, with TRBD1 matching 9 bases. Looked up from germline, CDR1 is LNHDA and CDR2 is SQIVND (reference sequence). Unmatched junction bases numbered 13, after V lost 9 bases and J lost 7 bases. This CDR3 contains 15 residues.

The chain carries TRBV4-1 and TRBJ1-1, with D uncertain. Germline V gene lookup returns CDR1 MGHRA and CDR2 YSYEKL. The CDR3 length is 17 residues. The V gene lost 0 bases and the J gene lost 3 bases, with 17 bases spanning the gap. The CDR3 DNA follows: TGCGCCAGCAGCCAAGATCGGGTGGGTATTTTCGACACTGAAGCTTTCTTT. Its protein product is CASSQDRVGIFDTEAFF.